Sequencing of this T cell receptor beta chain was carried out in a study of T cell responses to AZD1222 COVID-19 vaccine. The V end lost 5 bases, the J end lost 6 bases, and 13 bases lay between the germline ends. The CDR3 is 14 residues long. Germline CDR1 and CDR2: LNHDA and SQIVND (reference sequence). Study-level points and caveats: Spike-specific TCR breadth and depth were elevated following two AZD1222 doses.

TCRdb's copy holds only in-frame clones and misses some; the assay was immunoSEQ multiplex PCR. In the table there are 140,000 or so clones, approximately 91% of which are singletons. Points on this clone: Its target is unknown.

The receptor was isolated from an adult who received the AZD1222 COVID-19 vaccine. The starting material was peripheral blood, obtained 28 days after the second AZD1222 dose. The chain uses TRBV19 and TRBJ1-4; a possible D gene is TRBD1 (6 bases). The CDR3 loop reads CASSPGTYDEKLFF. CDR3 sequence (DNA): TGTGCCAGTAGTCCCGGGACATATGATGAAAAACTGTTTTTT.